This T cell receptor (beta chain) comes out of a study of blood T cell repertoires in COVID-19. Background on the study: T cells, B-cell-depleted T cells, or PBMCs supplied cDNA or gDNA.

The CDR3 has 16 residues. V was pared by 1 base and J by 8 bases, with 17 bases between. CDR1 SGHTA and CDR2 FQGNSA come from the germline V gene. Using immunoSEQ multiplex PCR, the repertoire was profiled, and TCRdb retains in-frame clones only, with some absent. The table shows 150,000 to 200,000 clones, with 85% to 95% occurring only once. This clonotype originated in a woman between 50 and 59 years old with acute or convalescent COVID-19. The genes are TRBV7-2 and TRBJ1-4; D may be TRBD1 (5 bases). Source material: peripheral blood. The CDR3 DNA sequence: TGTGCCAGCAGCTTAGGCGGGGCGCTTCGGGGCGAAAAACTGTTTTTT. This sequence encodes CASSLGGALRGEKLFF.